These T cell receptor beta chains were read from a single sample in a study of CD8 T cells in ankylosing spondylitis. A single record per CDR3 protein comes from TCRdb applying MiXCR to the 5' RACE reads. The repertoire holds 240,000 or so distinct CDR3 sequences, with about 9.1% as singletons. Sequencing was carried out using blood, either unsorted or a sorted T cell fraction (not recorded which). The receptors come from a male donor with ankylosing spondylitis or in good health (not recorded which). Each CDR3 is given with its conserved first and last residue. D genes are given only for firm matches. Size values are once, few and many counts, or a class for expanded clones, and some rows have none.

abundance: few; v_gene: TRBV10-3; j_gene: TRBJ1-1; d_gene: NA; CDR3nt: TGTGCCATCAGTGAGTCTAGAAACACTGAAGCTTTCTTT; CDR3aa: CAISESRNTEAFF
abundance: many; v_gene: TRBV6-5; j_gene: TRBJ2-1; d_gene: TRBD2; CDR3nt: TGTGCCAGCAGTTTCGGGACTAGCGGGGGGCGAGGCTCCTACAATGAGCAGTTCTTC; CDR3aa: CASSFGTSGGRGSYNEQFF
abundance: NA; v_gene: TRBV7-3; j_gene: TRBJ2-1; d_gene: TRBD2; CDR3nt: TGTGCCAGCAGCTCCTCACTAGCGGGGGGAAATGAGCAGTTCTTC; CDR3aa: CASSSSLAGGNEQFF
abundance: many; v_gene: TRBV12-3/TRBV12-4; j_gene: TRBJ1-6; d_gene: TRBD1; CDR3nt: TGTGCCAGCAGTTTACAGGGGGCGAATTCACCCCTCCACTTT; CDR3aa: CASSLQGANSPLHF
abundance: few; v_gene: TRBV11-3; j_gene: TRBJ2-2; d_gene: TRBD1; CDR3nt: TGTGCCAGCAGCTTTGGGACAGGGTCAAACACCGGGGAGCTGTTTTTT; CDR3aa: CASSFGTGSNTGELFF
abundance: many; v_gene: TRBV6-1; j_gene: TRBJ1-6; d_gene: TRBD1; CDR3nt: TGTGCCAGCAGTACGCCGGGACAGAGAAATTCACCCCTCCACTTT; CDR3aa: CASSTPGQRNSPLHF
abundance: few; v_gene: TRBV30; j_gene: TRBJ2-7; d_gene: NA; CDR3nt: TGTGCCTGGGGTGAGCCACCATCGAAGCAGTACTTC; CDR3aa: CAWGEPPSKQYF
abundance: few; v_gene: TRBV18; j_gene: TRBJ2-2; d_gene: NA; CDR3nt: TGTGCCAGCTCACCACGGGATTCCGGGGAGCTGTTTTTT; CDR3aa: CASSPRDSGELFF
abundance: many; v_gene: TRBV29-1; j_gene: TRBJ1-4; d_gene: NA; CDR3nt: TGCAGCGTTAAGCAATCGGAGGAAAAACTGTTTTTT; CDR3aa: CSVKQSEEKLFF
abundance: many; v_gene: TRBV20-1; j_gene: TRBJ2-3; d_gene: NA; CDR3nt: TGCAGTGCTAGAGATACGGGTACAGATACGCAGTATTTT; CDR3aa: CSARDTGTDTQYF
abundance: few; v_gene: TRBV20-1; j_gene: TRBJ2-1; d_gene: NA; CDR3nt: TGCAGTGCTACAGCGATTAGCTCCTACAATGAGCAGTTCTTC; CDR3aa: CSATAISSYNEQFF
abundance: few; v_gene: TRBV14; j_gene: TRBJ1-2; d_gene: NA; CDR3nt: TGTGCCAGCAGCCCCCTCCCGGGGGGTCCCTATGGCTACACCTTC; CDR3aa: CASSPLPGGPYGYTF
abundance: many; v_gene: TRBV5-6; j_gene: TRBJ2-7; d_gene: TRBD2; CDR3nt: TGTGCCAGCAGCTCAACTAGCGGGAAGGGGGTGATGAACGAGCAGTACTTC; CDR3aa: CASSSTSGKGVMNEQYF
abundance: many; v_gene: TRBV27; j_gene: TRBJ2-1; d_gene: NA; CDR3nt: TGTGCCAGCAGTTTTCGGGGGCGGGATGAGCAGTTCTTC; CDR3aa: CASSFRGRDEQFF
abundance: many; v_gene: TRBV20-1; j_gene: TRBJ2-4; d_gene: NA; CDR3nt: TGCAGTGCTTCCCGGACCGCTGCCAAAAACATTCAGTACTTC; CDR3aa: CSASRTAAKNIQYF
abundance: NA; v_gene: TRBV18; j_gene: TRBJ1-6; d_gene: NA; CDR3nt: TGTGCCAGCTCATCCGACATGGCCCCTTCTTCACCCCTCCACTTT; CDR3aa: CASSSDMAPSSPLHF
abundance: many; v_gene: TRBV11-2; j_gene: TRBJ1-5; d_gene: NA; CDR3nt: TGTGCCAGCAGCTTACCGGGACTAAATCAGCCCCAGCATTTT; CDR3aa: CASSLPGLNQPQHF
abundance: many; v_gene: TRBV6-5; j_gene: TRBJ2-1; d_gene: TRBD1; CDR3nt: TGTGCCAGCAGTTCGAAGGGGACAGGGGACAATGAGCAGTTCTTC; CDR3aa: CASSSKGTGDNEQFF
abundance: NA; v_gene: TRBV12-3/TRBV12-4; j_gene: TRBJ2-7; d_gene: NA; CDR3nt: TGTGCCAGCAGTCAATCCGGGACCCACCAGAAGTTCTACGAGCAGTACTTC; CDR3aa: CASSQSGTHQKFYEQYF
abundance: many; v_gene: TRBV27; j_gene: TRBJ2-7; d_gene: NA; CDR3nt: TGTGCCAGCAGTTTTCAGCTTTACGAGCAGTACTTC; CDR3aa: CASSFQLYEQYF
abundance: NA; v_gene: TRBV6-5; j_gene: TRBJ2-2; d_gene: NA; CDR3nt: TGTGCCAGCAGTTACGGCACTAGCTGGACCGGGGAGCTGTTTTTT; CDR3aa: CASSYGTSWTGELFF
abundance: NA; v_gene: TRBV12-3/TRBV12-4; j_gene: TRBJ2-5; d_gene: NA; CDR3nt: TGTGCCAGCAGTAAAGAGACGGAGACCCAGTACTTC; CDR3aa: CASSKETETQYF
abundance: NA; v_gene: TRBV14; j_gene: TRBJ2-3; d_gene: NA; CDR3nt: TGTGCCAGCAGCCAGAGTGGAGTTACTAGCACAGATACGCAGTATTTT; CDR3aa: CASSQSGVTSTDTQYF
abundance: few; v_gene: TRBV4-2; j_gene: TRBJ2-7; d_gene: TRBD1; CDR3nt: TGTGCCAGCAGCCAAGATGGACAGGGGACCTACGAGCAGTACTTC; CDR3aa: CASSQDGQGTYEQYF
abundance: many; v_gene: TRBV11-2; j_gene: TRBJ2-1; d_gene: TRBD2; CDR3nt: TGTGCCAGCAGCTTGGGTGTTAGGACTAGCGGGGTCTCCTACAATGAGCAGTTCTTC; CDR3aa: CASSLGVRTSGVSYNEQFF
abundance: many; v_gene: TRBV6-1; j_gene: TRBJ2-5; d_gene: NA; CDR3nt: TGTGCCAGCAGTGGACTATCCCGAGGGGAGACCCAGTACTTC; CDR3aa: CASSGLSRGETQYF
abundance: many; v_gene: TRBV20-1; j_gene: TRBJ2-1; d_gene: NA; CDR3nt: TGCAGTGCTAGAGATCAGGAGGCACCCTCCTACAATGAGCAGTTCTTC; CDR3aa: CSARDQEAPSYNEQFF
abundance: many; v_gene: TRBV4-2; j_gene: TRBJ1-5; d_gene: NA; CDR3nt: TGTGCCAGCAGGCCGGGAGGGCCCTACAATCAGCCCCAGCATTTT; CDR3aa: CASRPGGPYNQPQHF
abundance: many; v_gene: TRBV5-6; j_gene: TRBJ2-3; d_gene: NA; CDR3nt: TGTGCCAGCAGTCGAGAAAAGCTTGGCCGGACAGATTTT; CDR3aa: CASSREKLGRTDF
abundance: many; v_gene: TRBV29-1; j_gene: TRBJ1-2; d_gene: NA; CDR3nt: TGCAGCGACTGGGGGGCGGGGAATGGCTACACCTTC; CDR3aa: CSDWGAGNGYTF
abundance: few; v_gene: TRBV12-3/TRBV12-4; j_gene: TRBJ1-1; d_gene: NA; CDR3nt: TGTGCCAGCAGTTGGCAGACGGGAGGAGGGACTGAAGCTTTCTTT; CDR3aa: CASSWQTGGGTEAFF
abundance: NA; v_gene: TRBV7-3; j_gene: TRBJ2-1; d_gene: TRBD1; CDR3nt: TGTGCCAGCAGCTCGACAGGGGGCATCTCCTACAATGAGCAGTTCTTC; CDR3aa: CASSSTGGISYNEQFF
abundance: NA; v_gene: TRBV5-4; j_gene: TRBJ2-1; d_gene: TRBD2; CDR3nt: TGTGCCAGCAGCTTGGGAGGGACTAGCCACAATGAGCAGTTCTTC; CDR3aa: CASSLGGTSHNEQFF
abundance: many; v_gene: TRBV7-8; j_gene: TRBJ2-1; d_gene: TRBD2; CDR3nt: TGTGCCAGCAGCTTGCAACTAGCGCAACTTACCTACAATGAGCAGTTCTTC; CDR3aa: CASSLQLAQLTYNEQFF
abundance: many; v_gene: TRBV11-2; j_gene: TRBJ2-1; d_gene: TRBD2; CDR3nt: TGTGCCAGCAGCTTAGGCAGACTAGCGTGGTACAATGAGCAGTTCTTC; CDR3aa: CASSLGRLAWYNEQFF
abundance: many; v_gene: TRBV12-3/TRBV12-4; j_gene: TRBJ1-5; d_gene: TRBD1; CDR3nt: TGTGCCAGCCCCCCAGAAGGGAAGGGGGCCAATCAGCCCCAGCATTTT; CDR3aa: CASPPEGKGANQPQHF
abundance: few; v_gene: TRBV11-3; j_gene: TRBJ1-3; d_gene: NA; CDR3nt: TGTGCCAGCAGCTTGGGAAACACCGGAGGAAACACCATATATTTT; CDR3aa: CASSLGNTGGNTIYF
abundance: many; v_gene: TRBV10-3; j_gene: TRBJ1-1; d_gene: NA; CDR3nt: TGTGCCATCAGTGAGTCGGGTTTCAGAGTCATGAACACTGAAGCTTTCTTT; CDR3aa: CAISESGFRVMNTEAFF
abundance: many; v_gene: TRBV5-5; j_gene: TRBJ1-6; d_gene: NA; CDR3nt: TGTGCCAGCAGCTCAGTCCAGGTGGATAATTCACCCCTCCACTTT; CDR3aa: CASSSVQVDNSPLHF
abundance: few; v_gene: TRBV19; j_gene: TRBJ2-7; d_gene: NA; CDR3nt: TGTGCCAGTAGTATAGTCTGGGGAAACGAGCAGTACTTC; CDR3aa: CASSIVWGNEQYF
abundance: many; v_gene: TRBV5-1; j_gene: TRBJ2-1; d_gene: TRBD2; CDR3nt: TGCGCCAGCAGAATTAGCGGGGGGAGCTCCTACAATGAGCAGTTCTTC; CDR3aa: CASRISGGSSYNEQFF
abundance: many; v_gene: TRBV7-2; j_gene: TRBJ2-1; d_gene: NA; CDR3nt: TGTGCCAGCAGCTTAGACTGGGGGGATGAGCAGTTCTTC; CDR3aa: CASSLDWGDEQFF
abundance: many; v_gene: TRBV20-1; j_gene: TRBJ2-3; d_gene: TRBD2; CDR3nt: TGCAGTGTGGTAGCGGGTCTAGCGGGAGGGCCGACAGATACGCAGTATTTT; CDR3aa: CSVVAGLAGGPTDTQYF
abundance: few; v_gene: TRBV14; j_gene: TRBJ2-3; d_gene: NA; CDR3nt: TGTGCCAGCAGCCCCCTTGGGCTTAGCACAGATACGCAGTATTTT; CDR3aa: CASSPLGLSTDTQYF
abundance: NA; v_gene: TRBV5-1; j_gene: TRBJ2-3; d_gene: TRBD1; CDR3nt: TGCGCCAGCAGCCTAAACAGGGGTAGCACAGATACGCAGTATTTT; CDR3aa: CASSLNRGSTDTQYF
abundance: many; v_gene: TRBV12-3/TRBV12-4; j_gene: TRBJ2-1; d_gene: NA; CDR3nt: TGTGCCAGCAGTCCCCGGACCTGGCCCAATGAGCAGTTCTTC; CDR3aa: CASSPRTWPNEQFF